Below are 4 T cell receptor beta chains sequenced from a single sample in a study of blood T cell repertoires in COVID-19. Sequenced by immunoSEQ multiplex PCR; TCRdb stores in-frame clones only, minus some. The sample has hundreds of thousands of clones, around 86% seen once. Sample: peripheral blood. The receptors originated from a man in his fifties or sixties with acute or convalescent COVID-19.

The V gene is TRBV27, the J gene TRBJ1-1; D might be TRBD1 (5 bases). The CDR3 consists of 13 residues. V lost 5 bases to trimming and J lost 3 bases, with 10 bases between them. The germline V gene encodes CDR1 MNHEY and CDR2 SMNVEV (reference sequence). The CDR3 protein is CASSSPGYTEAFF. CDR3 nucleotide sequence: TGTGCCAGCAGTAGCCCAGGGTACACTGAAGCTTTCTTT.

The V call is TRBV4-3, the J call TRBJ2-7, with 7 bases aligning to TRBD1. CDR3 size: 19 residues. Germline CDR1 and CDR2: LGHNA and YSLEER. The ends lost 1 base at V and 4 bases at J; junction bases unmatched: 19. CDR3 residues: CASSQVVGRQGRSLYEQYF. CDR3 coding DNA: TGCGCCAGCAGCCAAGTTGTGGGACGACAGGGACGGAGCCTATACGAGCAGTACTTC.

This chain's CDR3 is CASSYQKTGEQYF. CDR3 coding DNA: TGTGCCAGTAGTTACCAGAAGACAGGGGAGCAGTACTTC. This sequence joins TRBV19 and TRBJ2-7; 7 bases match TRBD1. Germline lookup yields CDR1 LNHDA and CDR2 SQIVND (reference sequence). The CDR3 sequence is 13 residues long. After removal of 5 bases from V and 7 bases from J, the junction contained 8 bases not matched to a gene.

The chain uses TRBV6-2 or TRBV6-3 and TRBJ1-5; TRBD1 matches 8 bases. This CDR3 contains 15 residues. Germline CDR1 and CDR2: MNHEY and SVGEGT. V lost 5 bases and J lost 4; bases outside the gene matches: 7. This CDR3 is CASSAPGTGNQPQHF. As DNA, the CDR3 is TGTGCCAGCAGTGCCCCCGGGACAGGAAATCAGCCCCAGCATTTT.